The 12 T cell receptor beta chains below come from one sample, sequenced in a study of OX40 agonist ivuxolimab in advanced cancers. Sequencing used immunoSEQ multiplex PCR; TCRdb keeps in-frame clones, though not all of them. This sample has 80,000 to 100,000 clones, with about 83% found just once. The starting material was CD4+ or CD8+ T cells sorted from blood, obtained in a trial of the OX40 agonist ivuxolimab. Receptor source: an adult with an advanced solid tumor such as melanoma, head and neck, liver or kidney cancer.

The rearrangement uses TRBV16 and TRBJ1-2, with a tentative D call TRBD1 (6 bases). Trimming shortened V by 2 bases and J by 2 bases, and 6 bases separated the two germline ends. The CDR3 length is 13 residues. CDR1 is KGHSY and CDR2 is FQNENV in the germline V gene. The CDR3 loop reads CASSQDRNYGYTF. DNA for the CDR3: TGTGCCAGCAGCCAAGACAGGAACTATGGCTACACCTTC.

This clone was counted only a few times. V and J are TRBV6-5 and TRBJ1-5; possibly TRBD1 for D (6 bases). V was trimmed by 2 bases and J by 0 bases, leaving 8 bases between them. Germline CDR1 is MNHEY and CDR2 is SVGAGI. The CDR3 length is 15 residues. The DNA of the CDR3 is TGTGCCAGCAGTTACGACAGGTCTAGCAATCAGCCCCAGCATTTT. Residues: CASSYDRSSNQPQHF.

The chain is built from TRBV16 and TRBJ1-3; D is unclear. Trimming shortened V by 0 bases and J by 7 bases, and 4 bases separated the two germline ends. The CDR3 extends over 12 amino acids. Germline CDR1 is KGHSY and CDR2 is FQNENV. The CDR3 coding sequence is TGTGCCAGCAGCCAATCGGTGAACACCATATATTTT. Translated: CASSQSVNTIYF. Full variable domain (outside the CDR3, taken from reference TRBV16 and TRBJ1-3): GEEVAQTPKHLVRGEGQKAKLYCAPIKGHSYVFWYQQVLKNEFKFLISFQNENVFDETGMPKERFSAKCLPNSPCSLEIQATKLEDSAVYFCASSQSVNTIYFGEGSWLTVV.

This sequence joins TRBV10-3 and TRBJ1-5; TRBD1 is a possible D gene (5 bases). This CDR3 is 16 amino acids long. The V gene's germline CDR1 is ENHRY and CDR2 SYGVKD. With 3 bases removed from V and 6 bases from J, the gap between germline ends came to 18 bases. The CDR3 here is CAISDPGRQSSQPQHF. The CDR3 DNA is TGTGCCATCAGTGACCCCGGACGACAGTCGAGTCAGCCCCAGCATTTT.

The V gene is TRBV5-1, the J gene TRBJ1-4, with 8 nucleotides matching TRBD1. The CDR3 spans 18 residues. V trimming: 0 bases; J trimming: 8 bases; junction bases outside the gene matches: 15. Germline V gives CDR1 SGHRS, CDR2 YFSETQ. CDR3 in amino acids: CASSLVPGTGGWGEKLFF. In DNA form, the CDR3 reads TGCGCCAGCAGCTTGGTCCCCGGGACAGGTGGATGGGGGGAAAAACTGTTTTTT.

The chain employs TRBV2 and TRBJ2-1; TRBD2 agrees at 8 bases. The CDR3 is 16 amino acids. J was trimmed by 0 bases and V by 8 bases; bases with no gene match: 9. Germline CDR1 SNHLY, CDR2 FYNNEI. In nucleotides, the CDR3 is TGTGCCAGCCGGGGCGGGGGGTACGGCTCCTACAATGAGCAGTTCTTC. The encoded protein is CASRGGGYGSYNEQFF.

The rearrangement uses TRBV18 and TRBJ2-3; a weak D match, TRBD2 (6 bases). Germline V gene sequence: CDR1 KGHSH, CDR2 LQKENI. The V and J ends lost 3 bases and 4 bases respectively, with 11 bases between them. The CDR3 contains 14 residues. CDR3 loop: CASSPVGGPDTQYF. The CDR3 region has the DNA TGTGCCAGCTCACCCGTGGGGGGACCAGATACGCAGTATTTT.

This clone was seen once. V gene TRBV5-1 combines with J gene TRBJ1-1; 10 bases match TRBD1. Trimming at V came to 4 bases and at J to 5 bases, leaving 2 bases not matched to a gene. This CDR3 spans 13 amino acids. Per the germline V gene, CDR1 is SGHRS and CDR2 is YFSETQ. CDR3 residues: CASSGGQGTEAFF. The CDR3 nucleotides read TGCGCCAGCAGCGGGGGACAGGGGACTGAAGCTTTCTTT.

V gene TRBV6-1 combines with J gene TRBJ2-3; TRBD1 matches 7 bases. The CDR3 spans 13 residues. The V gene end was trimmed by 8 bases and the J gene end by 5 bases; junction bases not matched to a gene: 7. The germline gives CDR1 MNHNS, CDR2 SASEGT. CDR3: CASREGAIDTQYF. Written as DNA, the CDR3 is TGTGCCAGCCGCGAGGGGGCGATAGATACGCAGTATTTT.

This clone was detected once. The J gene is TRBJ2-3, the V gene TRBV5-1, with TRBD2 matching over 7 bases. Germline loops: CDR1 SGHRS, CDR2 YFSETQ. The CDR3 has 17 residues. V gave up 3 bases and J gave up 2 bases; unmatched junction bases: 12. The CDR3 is CASSSGLVGGNTDTQYF. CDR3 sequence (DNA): TGCGCCAGCAGCTCTGGACTAGTGGGGGGGAACACAGATACGCAGTATTTT.

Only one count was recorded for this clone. CDR3 sequence (DNA): TGCGCCAGCAGCCAAGACCTAAATCAGCCCCAGCATTTT. Residues: CASSQDLNQPQHF. The chain joins TRBV4-3 to TRBJ1-5; D uncertain. This CDR3 comprises 13 residues. CDR1 and CDR2 (germline): LGHNA, YSLEER. Trimming left V 0 bases short and J 4 bases short, with 4 bases between.

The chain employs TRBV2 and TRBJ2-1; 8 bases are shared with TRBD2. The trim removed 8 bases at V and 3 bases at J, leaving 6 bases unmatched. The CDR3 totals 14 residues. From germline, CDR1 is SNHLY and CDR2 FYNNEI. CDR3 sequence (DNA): TGTGCCAGCGGGATGGGACTAGACTACAATGAGCAGTTCTTC. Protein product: CASGMGLDYNEQFF.